These 19 T cell receptor beta chains share one sample of origin, sequenced in a study of CD8+ T cells in alopecia areata. Sequencing templates came from extracted RNA that was reverse transcribed into cDNA. Profiled with immunoSEQ multiplex PCR; TCRdb holds only in-frame clones, not every one. The data show roughly 250,000 clones, with under 70% seen just once and under 1.5% held by the top ten. This material consisted of CD4+ T cells sorted from blood, taken at week 0. The receptors were gathered from a human donor with alopecia areata.

This chain joins TRBV5-1 and TRBJ2-5, with a tentative D call TRBD2 (5 bases). The V gene lost 4 bases and the J gene lost 3 bases, with 13 bases spanning the gap. The CDR3 is 14 residues long. Germline CDR1 reads SGHRS; CDR2 reads YFSETQ. The CDR3 here is CASSPGGSEETQYF. CDR3 bases: TGCGCCAGCAGCCCTGGTGGTAGCGAAGAGACCCAGTACTTC.

The chain couples TRBV30 to TRBJ2-1; the D is unclear. This CDR3 is built from 11 residues. The germline V gene encodes CDR1 GTSNPN and CDR2 SVGIG (reference sequence). CDR3 residues: CARGSRNEQFF. The CDR3 DNA reads as TGTGCTCGAGGATCCCGCAATGAGCAGTTCTTC.

The chain carries TRBV5-1 and TRBJ2-1, with D perhaps TRBD1 or TRBD2 (6 bases each). Between the trimmed V and J ends, which lost 0 bases and 5 bases, there was a span of 12 bases. Germline V gene lookup returns CDR1 SGHRS and CDR2 YFSETQ. This CDR3 comprises 15 residues. CDR3 coding DNA: TGCGCCAGCAGCTTGGGTTACGGGGGCCACAATGAGCAGTTCTTC. Protein product: CASSLGYGGHNEQFF.

This clone was recorded a few times. This chain links TRBV29-1 with TRBJ2-1, with D unresolved. The CDR3 runs to 10 residues. From germline, CDR1 is SQVTM and CDR2 ANQGSEA. Trimming took 4 bases from V and 10 from J, leaving 8 bases between them. The CDR3 sequence is CSVGVREQFF. For the CDR3, the DNA is TGCAGCGTTGGGGTACGGGAGCAGTTCTTC.

The chain carries TRBV6-6 and TRBJ2-4; 9 nucleotides align to TRBD1. The CDR3 length is 14 residues. Looked up from germline, CDR1 is MNHNY and CDR2 is SVGAGI (reference sequence). With 4 bases clipped from V and 6 bases from J, the junction kept 4 bases outside the gene matches. The CDR3 region is CASSSPGQGNIQYF. CDR3 in DNA: TGTGCCAGCAGTTCACCGGGACAGGGAAACATTCAGTACTTC.

The chain carries TRBV13 and TRBJ2-1; 7 positions match TRBD1. In germline, CDR1 is PRHDT, CDR2 FYEKMQ (reference sequence). The trim removed 5 bases at V and 4 bases at J, leaving 5 bases unmatched. The CDR3 runs to 14 residues. The CDR3 sequence is CASSQGTDYNEQFF. CDR3 coding DNA: TGTGCCAGCAGCCAGGGGACAGATTACAATGAGCAGTTCTTC.

The chain carries TRBV30 and TRBJ2-1; tentatively, D is TRBD2 (5 bases). The V end was cut by 3 bases, the J end by 8 bases, with 29 bases between. The CDR3 consists of 18 residues. The germline CDR1 and CDR2 sequences are GTSNPN and SVGIG (reference sequence). CDR3 DNA sequence: TGTGCCTGGAGGCCAGCCCATAGGTTGCCCGGAGGATTGTATGAGCAGTTCTTC. Residues: CAWRPAHRLPGGLYEQFF.

This chain uses TRBV7-3 with TRBJ1-6; 7 bases fit TRBD1. Germline trimming cut 5 bases from V and 8 bases from J; bases unmatched to any gene: 3. The length of the CDR3 is 13 residues. The germline CDR1 and CDR2 sequences are SGHTA and FQGTGA. CDR3 in amino acids: CASSGTAYSPLHF. The CDR3 nucleotides are TGTGCCAGCAGCGGGACAGCGTATTCACCCCTCCACTTT.

This sequence joins TRBV4-2 and TRBJ2-3; D may match TRBD1 or TRBD2 (6 bases each). The germline gives CDR1 LGHNA, CDR2 YNFKEQ. V lost 1 base and J 0 bases, leaving 11 bases between the germline ends. The CDR3 has 16 residues. CDR3 bases: TGTGCCAGCAGCCAAGGGAGGGGGACCAGCACAGATACGCAGTATTTT. Its translation is CASSQGRGTSTDTQYF.

V usage is TRBV5-1 and J usage is TRBJ2-5; D possibly corresponds to TRBD2 (7 bases). This CDR3 is built from 14 residues. Germline CDR1 is SGHRS and CDR2 is YFSETQ. Between the trimmed V and J ends, which lost 1 base and 4 bases, there was a span of 11 bases. CDR3 sequence reads: CASSLTGRGETQYF. CDR3 nucleotides: TGCGCCAGCAGCTTGACAGGGAGGGGAGAGACCCAGTACTTC.

The rearrangement joins TRBV6-5 to TRBJ1-6; 9 bases map to TRBD1. CDR1 and CDR2 from the germline V gene are MNHEY and SVGAGI. V shed 5 bases and J 9 bases; nucleotides not matched to a gene: 5. The CDR3 totals 14 residues. The CDR3 is CASSHRDRVSPLHF. In DNA form, the CDR3 reads TGTGCCAGCAGTCACCGGGACAGGGTTTCACCCCTCCACTTT.

V and J are TRBV7-9 and TRBJ2-3; D gene uncertain. CDR1 is SEHNR and CDR2 is FQNEAQ in the germline V gene (reference sequence). With 2 bases removed from V and 6 bases from J, the gap between germline ends came to 9 bases. The CDR3 covers 13 residues. CDR3 region: CASSLTSPDTQYF. CDR3 DNA sequence: TGTGCCAGCAGCTTAACTTCGCCGGATACGCAGTATTTT. Supplemented by reference TRBV7-9 and TRBJ2-3, the full variable domain reads DTGVSQNPRHKITKRGQNVTFRCDPISEHNRLYWYRQTLGQGPEFLTYFQNEAQLEKSRLLSDRFSAERPKGSFSTLEIQRTEQGDSAMYLCASSLTSPDTQYFGPGTRLTVL.

This clone was seen a single time. The chain links TRBV25-1 to TRBJ1-2; unclear D gene. The V and J ends lost 7 bases and 2 bases respectively, with 8 bases between them. The CDR3 runs 12 residues. CDR1 is MGHDK, CDR2 SYGVNS, per germline. CDR3 region: CASNGPNYGYTF. The CDR3 region has the DNA TGTGCCAGCAACGGCCCCAACTATGGCTACACCTTC.

The CDR3 protein is CASRPSGQGSYEQYF. CDR3 coding DNA: TGCGCCAGCAGACCCTCGGGACAGGGATCCTACGAGCAGTACTTC. This chain joins TRBV4-1 and TRBJ2-7; 9 nucleotides match TRBD1. Trimming removed 6 bases from V and 1 base from J; junction bases left unmatched: 7. Germline CDR1 and CDR2: MGHRA and YSYEKL. The CDR3 sequence is 15 residues long.

V and J are TRBV7-9 and TRBJ2-5; TRBD2 agrees at 7 bases. The germline V gene has CDR1 SEHNR and CDR2 FQNEAQ (reference sequence). Trimming at V came to 5 bases and at J to 5 bases, leaving 8 bases not matched to a gene. The CDR3 runs 14 residues. CDR3 loop: CASSHGLVGETQYF. The CDR3 coding sequence is TGTGCCAGCAGCCACGGACTAGTTGGGGAGACCCAGTACTTC.

In this sample, this clone turned up a few times. This chain links TRBV9 with TRBJ2-7, with TRBD2 matching over 10 bases. Germline loops: CDR1 SGDLS, CDR2 YYNGEE. V lost 0 bases, J lost 6 bases, and 3 bases stayed unmatched. This CDR3 is 14 amino acids long. The CDR3 DNA follows: TGTGCCAGCAGCGTAGGGACTAGCGGAGGCGAGCAGTACTTC. Translation gives CASSVGTSGGEQYF.

The CDR3 DNA reads TGCGCCAGCAGCGCGGACAGGGCCTACAATGAGCAGTTCTTC. It codes for CASSADRAYNEQFF. J is TRBJ2-1 and V is TRBV5-1; 8 bases map to TRBD1. From germline, CDR1 is SGHRS and CDR2 YFSETQ. The CDR3 sequence is 14 residues long. With 4 bases clipped from V and 2 bases from J, the junction kept 2 bases outside the gene matches.

V and J are TRBV28 and TRBJ2-3, with TRBD1 as a possible D gene (6 bases). Trimming removed 7 bases from V and 2 bases from J, with 13 bases in between. This CDR3 contains 14 residues. Germline V CDR1 and CDR2: MDHEN, SYDVKM. This CDR3 reads CASTTQGNTDTQYF. The CDR3, as DNA: TGTGCCAGCACCACCCAGGGGAACACAGATACGCAGTATTTT.

J is TRBJ2-1 and V is TRBV29-1; 7 positions agree with TRBD2. This CDR3 has 12 amino acids. Looked up from germline, CDR1 is SQVTM and CDR2 is ANQGSEA. V dropped 7 bases and J dropped 7; count of bases not matched to a gene: 7. The CDR3: CSARGVLNEQFF. CDR3 coding DNA: TGCAGCGCTCGGGGGGTCTTGAATGAGCAGTTCTTC.